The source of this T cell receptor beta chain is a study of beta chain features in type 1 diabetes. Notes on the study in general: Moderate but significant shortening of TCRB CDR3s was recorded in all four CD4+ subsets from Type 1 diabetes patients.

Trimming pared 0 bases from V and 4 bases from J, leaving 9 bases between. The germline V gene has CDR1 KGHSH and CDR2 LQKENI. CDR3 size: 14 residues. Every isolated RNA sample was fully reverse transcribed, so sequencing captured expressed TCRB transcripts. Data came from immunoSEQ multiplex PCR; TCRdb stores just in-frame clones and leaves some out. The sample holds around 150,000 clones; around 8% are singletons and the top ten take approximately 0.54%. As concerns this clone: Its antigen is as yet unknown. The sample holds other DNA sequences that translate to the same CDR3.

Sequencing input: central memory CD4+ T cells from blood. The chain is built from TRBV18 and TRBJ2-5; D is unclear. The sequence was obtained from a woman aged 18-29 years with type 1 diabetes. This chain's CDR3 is CASSPPPSGETQYF. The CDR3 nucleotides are TGTGCCAGCTCACCACCTCCCTCGGGAGAGACCCAGTACTTC. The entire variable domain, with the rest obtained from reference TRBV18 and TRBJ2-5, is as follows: NAGVMQNPRHLVRRRGQEARLRCSPMKGHSHVYWYRQLPEEGLKFMVYLQKENIIDESGMPKERFSAEFPKEGPSILRIQQVVRGDSAAYFCASSPPPSGETQYFGPGTRLLVL.